These 19 T cell receptor beta chains were all obtained from the same sample, sequenced in a study of blood T cell repertoires in COVID-19. Clones were sequenced by immunoSEQ multiplex PCR, and TCRdb holds only the in-frame ones, with some missing. The data hold some 250,000 clones, with 80% to 90% observed a single time. Sequences were obtained from peripheral blood. The receptors here all came from a woman of 80 years or more with COVID-19, enrolled during active disease.

The chain recombines TRBV6-6 with TRBJ1-6; a weak D match, TRBD1 (5 bases). Germline V gene data show CDR1 as MNHNY and CDR2 as SVGAGI (reference sequence). The CDR3 extends over 16 amino acids. V lost 6 bases and J lost 4, with 16 bases in between. CDR3 loop: CASRSRDFGYNSPLHF. CDR3 bases: TGTGCCAGCAGGTCCCGGGACTTCGGATATAATTCACCCCTCCACTTT.

The genes are TRBV5-4 and TRBJ2-2, with TRBD1 matching over 10 bases. After removal of 0 bases from V and 5 bases from J, the junction contained 7 bases not matched to a gene. From germline, CDR1 is SGHNT and CDR2 YYREEE (reference sequence). This CDR3 spans 17 amino acids. Written as DNA, the CDR3 is TGTGCCAGCAGCTTGGAGACAGGGGGCCTGGGGACCGGGGAGCTGTTTTTT. Amino acids: CASSLETGGLGTGELFF.

The chain links TRBV29-1 to TRBJ1-2; 7 bases align to TRBD1. The CDR3 has 12 residues. Trimming took 6 bases from V and 3 from J; bases not matched to a gene: 4. CDR1 and CDR2 (germline): SQVTM, ANQGSEA. CDR3 residues: CSVGTADYGYTF. CDR3 bases: TGCAGCGTGGGGACAGCGGACTATGGCTACACCTTC.

The chain is built from TRBV28 and TRBJ2-1; TRBD2 is a possible D gene (6 bases). There are 16 residues in the CDR3. Per germline, CDR1 MDHEN and CDR2 SYDVKM. Between the trimmed V and J ends, which lost 5 bases and 8 bases, there was a span of 22 bases. CDR3 bases: TGTGCCAGCAGTCCGATGGGACTGGCCCTTGAGCATGAGCAGTTCTTC. As protein: CASSPMGLALEHEQFF.

This clone was seen only once. This chain joins TRBV6-2 or TRBV6-3 and TRBJ2-2, with 14 bases that match TRBD2. The CDR3 has 18 residues. Trimming at V came to 6 bases and at J to 0 bases, leaving 6 bases not matched to a gene. CDR1 and CDR2 from the germline V gene are MNHEY and SVGEGT. DNA for the CDR3: TGTGCCAGCAGCTTTCGGACTAGCGGGAGGCCGAACACCGGGGAGCTGTTTTTT. The encoded protein is CASSFRTSGRPNTGELFF.

The J gene is TRBJ1-1, the V gene TRBV5-1; no firm D call. The germline V gene encodes CDR1 SGHRS and CDR2 YFSETQ. The CDR3 sequence is 15 residues long. V lost 3 bases to trimming and J lost 4 bases, with 16 bases between them. This CDR3 reads CASSSNLAGGTEAFF. CDR3 nucleotide sequence: TGCGCCAGCAGCTCCAACCTGGCCGGCGGCACTGAAGCTTTCTTT.

The rearrangement uses TRBV6-5 and TRBJ1-2; D possibly corresponds to TRBD1 (6 bases). V lost 0 bases and J lost 0, with 11 bases in between. Germline CDR1 is MNHEY and CDR2 is SVGAGI. This CDR3 has 16 residues. Here the CDR3 reads CASSYSGQLANYGYTF. The CDR3 DNA sequence: TGTGCCAGCAGTTACTCCGGACAGCTAGCTAACTATGGCTACACCTTC.

The rearrangement joins TRBV28 to TRBJ1-4; D is undetermined. The V end lost 6 bases, the J end lost 6 bases, and 17 bases lay between the germline ends. CDR3 size: 15 residues. CDR1 MDHEN and CDR2 SYDVKM come from the germline V gene. CDR3 bases: TGTGCCAGCAGCCTGAACGGGGTTATGGATGAAAAACTGTTTTTT. Translated: CASSLNGVMDEKLFF. Supplemented by reference TRBV28 and TRBJ1-4, the full variable domain reads DVKVTQSSRYLVKRTGEKVFLECVQDMDHENMFWYRQDPGLGLRLIYFSYDVKMKEKGDIPEGYSVSREKKERFSLILESASTNQTSMYLCASSLNGVMDEKLFFGSGTQLSVL.

V gene TRBV25-1 combines with J gene TRBJ1-2; maybe TRBD1 (5 bases). Germline V gives CDR1 MGHDK, CDR2 SYGVNS. Trimming stripped 3 bases from V and 5 bases from J, with 16 bases between. The CDR3 runs 15 residues. As DNA, the CDR3 is TGTGCCAGCAGTGAGCCCCGGCCGGGGGGGTATGGCTACACCTTC. Translating it yields CASSEPRPGGYGYTF.

The chain combines TRBV2 with TRBJ2-2; 8 bases line up with TRBD2. Germline CDR1 and CDR2: SNHLY and FYNNEI. This CDR3 is built from 15 residues. The V gene end was trimmed by 4 bases and the J gene end by 7 bases; junction bases not matched to a gene: 8. In nucleotides, the CDR3 is TGTGCCAGCAGTGGAGACGGGGGGGCGGTCGGGGAGCTGTTTTTT. Translated, it gives CASSGDGGAVGELFF.

V and J are TRBV28 and TRBJ1-1; D possibly corresponds to TRBD1 (6 bases). The CDR3 is 14 amino acids. With 6 bases removed from V and 4 bases from J, the gap between germline ends came to 15 bases. Per germline, CDR1 MDHEN and CDR2 SYDVKM. CDR3 loop: CASSSSGGATEAFF. CDR3 nucleotides: TGTGCCAGCAGCTCGTCGGGGGGCGCCACTGAAGCTTTCTTT.

The rearrangement uses TRBV6-6 and TRBJ2-7; 9 bases map to TRBD1. Germline CDR1 MNHNY, CDR2 SVGAGI (reference sequence). CDR3 size: 15 residues. Trimming took 6 bases from V and 1 from J; bases not matched to a gene: 7. The DNA of the CDR3 is TGTGCCAGCAGGGAACAGGGGGCGCGATCCTACGAGCAGTACTTC. Its protein is CASREQGARSYEQYF.

As to this clone: The same CDR3 is also encoded by other DNA sequences in this sample. The V and J genes are TRBV9 and TRBJ2-7; the match to TRBD1 covers 9 bases. Germline-derived CDR1 and CDR2 are SGDLS and YYNGEE. V shed 3 bases, J shed 2 bases, and the junction held 0 bases outside the gene matches. The CDR3 runs 13 residues. CDR3 nucleotide sequence: TGTGCCAGCAGCGGACAGGGGGCCTACGAGCAGTACTTC. Translated, it gives CASSGQGAYEQYF. The whole variable domain, remainder taken from reference TRBV9 and TRBJ2-7, is DSGVTQTPKHLITATGQRVTLRCSPRSGDLSVYWYQQSLDQGLQFLIQYYNGEERAKGNILERFSAQQFPDLHSELNLSSLELGDSALYFCASSGQGAYEQYFGPGTRLTVT.

About this clone: Other DNA variants within this sample encode the same CDR3. V and J are TRBV6-5 and TRBJ1-2; 10 bases agree with TRBD1. V gave up 2 bases and J gave up 7 bases; unmatched junction bases: 4. The length of the CDR3 is 14 residues. Germline CDR1 and CDR2: MNHEY and SVGAGI. CDR3 DNA: TGTGCCAGCAGTTACACGGGACAGGGGTCTGGCTACACCTTC. This translates into CASSYTGQGSGYTF.

This chain connects TRBV19 to TRBJ1-4; no reliable D call. V dropped 6 bases and J dropped 0 bases, with 11 bases sitting between them. Germline loops: CDR1 LNHDA, CDR2 SQIVND (reference sequence). The CDR3 consists of 15 residues. The CDR3 spells CASRSGTATNEKLFF. CDR3 DNA sequence: TGTGCCAGTAGATCAGGCACAGCAACTAATGAAAAACTGTTTTTT.

This clone was observed a handful of times. This chain connects TRBV28 to TRBJ2-7; D possibly corresponds to TRBD1 (7 bases). The CDR3 spans 15 residues. In germline, CDR1 is MDHEN, CDR2 SYDVKM. V lost 7 bases, J lost 7 bases, and 23 bases lay in between. The CDR3 region is CASTLPQGGAVEQYF. CDR3 nucleotides: TGTGCCAGCACCCTCCCCCAGGGGGGAGCAGTAGAGCAGTACTTC.

The table lists this clone with a few counts. The V call is TRBV19, the J call TRBJ2-1, with 13 positions matching TRBD2. Germline-derived CDR1 and CDR2 are LNHDA and SQIVND (reference sequence). The CDR3 loop spans 19 amino acids. Losses at the gene ends were 7 bases for V and 5 bases for J; bases not matched to a gene: 17. The CDR3 DNA is TGTGCCAGTACTCTTAAACCACTTACTAGCGGGAGGGAGAACAATGAGCAGTTCTTC. It translates to CASTLKPLTSGRENNEQFF.

CDR3 sequence reads: CSAREAYGYTF. In nucleotides, the CDR3 is TGCAGTGCTAGAGAGGCCTATGGCTACACCTTC. V and J are TRBV20-1 and TRBJ1-2; D gene uncertain. The germline gives CDR1 DFQATT, CDR2 SNEGSKA (reference sequence). Trimming left V 0 bases short and J 4 bases short, with 3 bases between. CDR3 size: 11 residues.

The chain combines TRBV6-1 with TRBJ2-3, with 9 bases aligning to TRBD2. J lost 3 bases, V lost 4 bases, and 8 bases had no gene match. The CDR3 runs to 16 residues. The V gene's germline CDR1 is MNHNS and CDR2 SASEGT. CDR3 residues: CASSANIAGETDTQYF. CDR3 DNA sequence: TGTGCCAGCAGTGCTAATATAGCGGGGGAGACAGATACGCAGTATTTT.